What follows are 27 T cell receptor beta chains derived from one specimen sequenced in a study of cytomegalovirus exposure and HLA in healthy donors. Researchers ran the PCR with 60 Vbeta and 13 Jbeta primers. Libraries were prepared by immunoSEQ multiplex PCR; TCRdb keeps only in-frame clonotypes and omits some of them. This sample has under 200,000 clones; around three quarters occur once, and the top ten carry 2% to 2.5%. Source material: PBMCs. These receptors originate from a middle-aged man in good health and CMV-seropositive.

This clone was detected a few times. This chain links TRBV27 with TRBJ2-7; 13 nucleotides agree with TRBD2. V trimming: 9 bases; J trimming: 0 bases; junction bases outside the gene matches: 8. Germline CDR1 is MNHEY and CDR2 is SMNVEV (reference sequence). This CDR3 is built from 16 residues. CDR3 sequence reads: CARGLAGVSPSYEQYF. In DNA, the CDR3 is TGTGCCAGAGGACTAGCGGGGGTTTCCCCCTCCTACGAGCAGTACTTC.

The chain uses TRBV4-3 and TRBJ2-3; D may be TRBD1 (6 bases). This CDR3 is 15 amino acids long. V dropped 3 bases and J dropped 1 base, with 11 bases sitting between them. Germline V lookup: CDR1 LGHNA, CDR2 YSLEER. The CDR3 spells CASSHRDTGTDTQYF. Written as DNA, the CDR3 is TGCGCCAGCAGCCACCGGGACACTGGCACAGATACGCAGTATTTT.

This chain links TRBV6-1 with TRBJ2-7; 7 bases map to TRBD1. The CDR3 loop spans 13 amino acids. Per the germline V gene, CDR1 is MNHNS and CDR2 is SASEGT. With V trimmed by 5 bases and J by 3 bases, 4 bases remained unmatched. The CDR3 DNA reads as TGTGCCAGCAGTATTACAGGGGACTACGAGCAGTACTTC. Protein product: CASSITGDYEQYF.

The gene calls are TRBV4-3 and TRBJ2-1; the D gene is possibly TRBD2 (6 bases). The V and J ends lost 4 bases and 0 bases respectively, with 10 bases between them. Germline V gives CDR1 LGHNA, CDR2 YSLEER. The CDR3 sequence is 15 residues long. The CDR3 region is CASSRDGSSYNEQFF. CDR3 DNA sequence: TGCGCCAGCAGCCGGGACGGGAGCTCCTACAATGAGCAGTTCTTC.

The CDR3 DNA sequence: TGCGCCAGCAGCCGCGCAGGGTTCGGGGAGCTGTTTTTT. It is translated as CASSRAGFGELFF. The V and J genes are TRBV4-1 and TRBJ2-2, with D perhaps matching TRBD1 (5 bases). V gave up 4 bases and J gave up 7 bases, with 10 bases separating them. The CDR3 is 13 amino acids. CDR1 and CDR2 from the germline V gene are MGHRA and YSYEKL.

The chain combines TRBV9 with TRBJ2-3, with D possibly matching TRBD1 (5 bases). The CDR3 covers 15 residues. The germline gives CDR1 SGDLS, CDR2 YYNGEE. V was trimmed by 0 bases and J by 2 bases, leaving 10 bases between them. CDR3 in DNA: TGTGCCAGCAGCGTAGGTGGGGCCGTCACAGATACGCAGTATTTT. Amino acids: CASSVGGAVTDTQYF.

J is TRBJ2-7 and V is TRBV9; TRBD2 is a possible D gene (6 bases). Trimming left V 0 bases short and J 4 bases short, with 14 bases between. The CDR3 contains 15 residues. In germline, CDR1 is SGDLS, CDR2 YYNGEE. DNA for the CDR3: TGTGCCAGCAGCGTAGCCGAGGGAGGAGGTTACGAGCAGTACTTC. This codes for CASSVAEGGGYEQYF.

This clone was picked up a small number of times. The chain combines TRBV5-4 with TRBJ1-2; D perhaps matches TRBD1 (6 bases). V gave up 3 bases and J gave up 5 bases, with 17 bases separating them. This CDR3 region has 15 residues. Per the germline V gene, CDR1 is SGHNT and CDR2 is YYREEE (reference sequence). CDR3 bases: TGTGCCAGCAGCTCCTCCCCTTCGCAGGGGTATGGCTACACCTTC. Translated: CASSSSPSQGYGYTF.

This clone was detected only a few times. The rearrangement joins TRBV7-9 to TRBJ1-6; no reliable D call. Germline loops: CDR1 SEHNR, CDR2 FQNEAQ (reference sequence). The CDR3 spans 15 residues. The V end lost 1 base, the J end lost 5 bases, and 9 bases lay between the germline ends. CDR3 DNA sequence: TGTGCCAGCAGCTTAGTCGGTAGCAATAATTCACCCCTCCACTTT. Amino acids: CASSLVGSNNSPLHF.

This clone appeared a few times. The chain is built from TRBV19 and TRBJ1-1; 9 positions agree with TRBD1. Germline trimming cut 7 bases from V and 1 base from J; bases unmatched to any gene: 4. CDR1 is LNHDA, CDR2 SQIVND, per germline (reference sequence). There are 14 residues in the CDR3. This chain's CDR3 is CASTWTGENTEAFF. CDR3 sequence (DNA): TGTGCCAGTACTTGGACAGGGGAGAACACTGAAGCTTTCTTT.

V gene TRBV9 combines with J gene TRBJ2-7; TRBD1 matches at 7 bases. V shed 2 bases, J shed 3 bases, and the junction held 5 bases outside the gene matches. The CDR3 contains 14 residues. CDR1 is SGDLS and CDR2 is YYNGEE in the germline V gene. CDR3 coding DNA: TGTGCCAGCAGCGTCCCGGGACAGTACTACGAGCAGTACTTC. This codes for CASSVPGQYYEQYF. Using reference TRBV9 and TRBJ2-7 for the parts outside the CDR3, the full variable domain is DSGVTQTPKHLITATGQRVTLRCSPRSGDLSVYWYQQSLDQGLQFLIQYYNGEERAKGNILERFSAQQFPDLHSELNLSSLELGDSALYFCASSVPGQYYEQYFGPGTRLTVT.

CDR3 DNA: TGTGCCAGCAGTTTATTGTGGGGGGGCCGGGAGACCCAGTACTTC. The encoded protein is CASSLLWGGRETQYF. The genes are TRBV27 and TRBJ2-5; D may be TRBD2 (7 bases). CDR1 is MNHEY, CDR2 SMNVEV, per germline (reference sequence). The V end lost 1 base, the J end lost 5 bases, and 14 bases lay between the germline ends. The CDR3 is 15 residues long.

A single count supports this clone. The chain combines TRBV5-4 with TRBJ1-6, with a weak D call TRBD1 (6 bases). The CDR3 loop spans 17 amino acids. V was trimmed by 0 bases and J by 5 bases, leaving 15 bases between them. CDR1 is SGHNT and CDR2 is YYREEE in the germline V gene (reference sequence). The CDR3 DNA reads TGTGCCAGCAGCTTGGGGGGGTTGGGGGCGAATAATTCACCCCTCCACTTT. Its translation: CASSLGGLGANNSPLHF.

J is TRBJ2-7 and V is TRBV7-6; TRBD1 agrees at 9 bases. Germline loops: CDR1 SGHVS, CDR2 FNYEAQ. The CDR3 runs 16 residues. After removal of 4 bases from V and 5 bases from J, the junction contained 12 bases not matched to a gene. The chain's CDR3 is CASSSLVGQGFDEQYF. The CDR3 nucleotides read TGTGCCAGCAGCTCCCTCGTGGGACAGGGTTTTGACGAGCAGTACTTC.

The chain links TRBV28 to TRBJ2-2; possible D gene TRBD2, 5 bases. Germline loops: CDR1 MDHEN, CDR2 SYDVKM. CDR3 length: 15 residues. The germline V and J ends were trimmed by 7 bases and 5 bases, with 17 bases remaining between them. The CDR3 spells CASTPPGRRTGELFF. The CDR3 DNA reads TGTGCCAGCACGCCGCCCGGCCGGAGGACCGGGGAGCTGTTTTTT.

This chain connects TRBV19 to TRBJ1-4; 9 nucleotides match TRBD1. The CDR3 is made up of 15 amino acids. The germline CDR1 and CDR2 sequences are LNHDA and SQIVND (reference sequence). Trimming removed 7 bases from V and 6 bases from J; junction bases left unmatched: 9. CDR3 protein: CASTQLDRGDEKLFF. Written as DNA, the CDR3 is TGTGCCAGTACCCAATTGGACAGGGGTGATGAAAAACTGTTTTTT.

This chain links TRBV9 with TRBJ2-1, with D possibly TRBD2 on 5 matching bases. The germline V gene has CDR1 SGDLS and CDR2 YYNGEE. This CDR3 is built from 15 residues. The V and J ends lost 0 bases and 7 bases respectively, with 14 bases between them. This CDR3 is CASSVGVQRINEQFF. The DNA for the CDR3 is TGTGCCAGCAGCGTAGGGGTCCAGCGGATAAATGAGCAGTTCTTC.

The chain joins TRBV27 to TRBJ2-7; tentatively, D is TRBD1 (6 bases). Trimming left V 0 bases short and J 2 bases short, with 11 bases between. Germline CDR1 MNHEY, CDR2 SMNVEV (reference sequence). There are 15 residues in the CDR3. The CDR3 protein is CASSLSTGSTYEQYF. In DNA form, the CDR3 reads TGTGCCAGCAGTTTATCGACAGGATCCACCTACGAGCAGTACTTC.

The V call is TRBV5-1, the J call TRBJ2-7, with TRBD1 matching 8 bases. V was pared by 0 bases and J by 3 bases, with 2 bases of the junction left unmatched. This CDR3 is built from 14 residues. Germline assignment: CDR1 SGHRS and CDR2 YFSETQ. DNA for the CDR3: TGCGCCAGCAGCTTGGGACAGGGGCTCTACGAGCAGTACTTC. Its protein is CASSLGQGLYEQYF.

This chain connects TRBV9 to TRBJ2-3; the match to TRBD2 covers 9 bases. The germline CDR1 and CDR2 sequences are SGDLS and YYNGEE. The CDR3 length is 20 residues. Trimming cost V 3 bases and J 7 bases; bases outside gene matches: 24. CDR3 coding DNA: TGTGCCAGCAGCGCGCACCCCCGGGGGATAGCGGGGGACCTGGGGAATACGCAGTATTTT. Its protein product is CASSAHPRGIAGDLGNTQYF.

The chain joins TRBV14 to TRBJ1-1, with D possibly matching TRBD1 (5 bases). The V gene's germline CDR1 is SGHDN and CDR2 FVKESK. The CDR3 has 13 residues. V was trimmed by 0 bases and J by 9 bases, leaving 11 bases between them. This CDR3 is CASSQDPRVQAFF. Written as DNA, the CDR3 is TGTGCCAGCAGCCAAGATCCCAGGGTTCAAGCTTTCTTT.

This chain joins TRBV4-2 and TRBJ2-1, with TRBD1 matching over 7 bases. Trimming removed 0 bases from V and 6 bases from J; junction bases left unmatched: 2. The germline gives CDR1 LGHNA, CDR2 YNFKEQ. The CDR3 extends over 14 amino acids. The CDR3 DNA is TGTGCCAGCAGCCAAGAGAACAGGGGCAATGAGCAGTTCTTC. Its protein is CASSQENRGNEQFF.

The rearrangement uses TRBV6-1 and TRBJ2-7; D is undetermined. V lost 1 base and J lost 9, with 13 bases in between. Per the germline V gene, CDR1 is MNHNS and CDR2 is SASEGT. The CDR3 covers 13 residues. The CDR3 DNA follows: TGTGCCAGCAGTGAAGTGTTAGCTCACGGGCAGTACTTC. Translated, it gives CASSEVLAHGQYF.

The V and J genes are TRBV4-3 and TRBJ2-1; 8 positions agree with TRBD2. V shed 3 bases, J shed 4 bases, and the junction held 5 bases outside the gene matches. This CDR3 region has 15 residues. CDR1 is LGHNA and CDR2 is YSLEER in the germline V gene. The CDR3 here is CASSQPGLDYNEQFF. DNA for the CDR3: TGCGCCAGCAGCCAGCCGGGACTAGATTACAATGAGCAGTTCTTC.

The chain employs TRBV7-9 and TRBJ1-5; TRBD1 matches 8 bases. The germline V gene has CDR1 SEHNR and CDR2 FQNEAQ (reference sequence). This CDR3 comprises 15 residues. J was trimmed by 5 bases and V by 3 bases; bases with no gene match: 6. Here the CDR3 reads CASSFGQGGHQPQHF. The CDR3 DNA follows: TGTGCCAGCAGCTTTGGACAGGGCGGGCATCAGCCCCAGCATTTT. The whole variable domain, remainder taken from reference TRBV7-9 and TRBJ1-5, is DTGVSQNPRHKITKRGQNVTFRCDPISEHNRLYWYRQTLGQGPEFLTYFQNEAQLEKSRLLSDRFSAERPKGSFSTLEIQRTEQGDSAMYLCASSFGQGGHQPQHFGDGTRLSIL.

The rearrangement joins TRBV27 to TRBJ1-6, with no clear D. V lost 0 bases and J lost 0, with 9 bases in between. Germline CDR1 and CDR2: MNHEY and SMNVEV (reference sequence). The length of the CDR3 is 17 residues. CDR3 amino acids: CASSLSQRSSYNSPLHF. DNA of the CDR3: TGTGCCAGCAGTTTATCTCAGAGGAGCTCCTATAATTCACCCCTCCACTTT.

The chain recombines TRBV4-3 with TRBJ1-5; D unclear. Germline lookup yields CDR1 LGHNA and CDR2 YSLEER. Trimming removed 1 base at V and 5 bases at J, with 18 bases between. The CDR3 sequence is 17 residues long. CDR3 DNA: TGCGCCAGCAGCCAAGGACCCTACTACGGCGGGGATCAGCCCCAGCATTTT. Its protein is CASSQGPYYGGDQPQHF.